One sample yielded the 8 T cell receptor beta chains listed below, sequenced in a study of OX40 agonist ivuxolimab in advanced cancers. Some clones are missing from TCRdb's copy, which holds only in-frame ones; the method was immunoSEQ multiplex PCR. This repertoire shows 100,000 to 120,000 clones, roughly 87% found once; its top ten account for 0.25% to 0.3%. The starting material was CD4+ or CD8+ T cells sorted from blood, obtained in a trial of the OX40 agonist ivuxolimab. The receptor source for this set is an adult with an advanced solid tumor such as melanoma, head and neck, liver or kidney cancer.

V is TRBV28 and J is TRBJ2-7; the match to TRBD1 covers 9 bases. Trimming at V came to 6 bases and at J to 9 bases, leaving 9 bases not matched to a gene. The CDR3 loop spans 13 amino acids. Germline loops: CDR1 MDHEN, CDR2 SYDVKM. The CDR3 region is CASRSRDRDRQYF. As DNA, the CDR3 is TGTGCCAGCAGATCCCGGGACAGGGATAGGCAGTACTTC.

The chain recombines TRBV27 with TRBJ2-3; maybe TRBD1 (5 bases). The CDR3 runs to 17 residues. V gave up 2 bases and J gave up 2 bases, with 17 bases separating them. Germline V CDR1 and CDR2: MNHEY, SMNVEV (reference sequence). DNA of the CDR3: TGTGCCAGCAGTTTAATCTGGGGCACGCGTCACACAGATACGCAGTATTTT. Translation gives CASSLIWGTRHTDTQYF.

This chain uses TRBV18 with TRBJ2-5; TRBD1 aligns across 10 bases. Germline V lookup: CDR1 KGHSH, CDR2 LQKENI. The CDR3 sequence is 15 residues long. With 3 bases clipped from V and 5 bases from J, the junction kept 6 bases outside the gene matches. CDR3 nucleotide sequence: TGTGCCAGCTCACCGCCGGGACAGGGGATGGAGACCCAGTACTTC. It encodes CASSPPGQGMETQYF.

The chain joins TRBV14 to TRBJ1-2, with a possible D match to TRBD1 (5 bases). The V and J ends lost 0 bases and 7 bases respectively, with 9 bases between them. The CDR3 consists of 13 residues. Germline V gene lookup returns CDR1 SGHDN and CDR2 FVKESK. The CDR3 region is CASSQDRGFGYTF. The CDR3 bases are TGTGCCAGCAGCCAAGATCGGGGCTTTGGCTACACCTTC.

V usage is TRBV18 and J usage is TRBJ1-5, with TRBD1 matching 10 bases. V shed 2 bases and J 6 bases; nucleotides not matched to a gene: 4. This CDR3 region has 15 residues. Germline lookup yields CDR1 KGHSH and CDR2 LQKENI. CDR3 loop: CASSPDRGPVQPQHF. CDR3 bases: TGTGCCAGCTCACCAGACAGGGGGCCGGTTCAGCCCCAGCATTTT. Full variable domain (remainder filled in from reference TRBV18 and TRBJ1-5): NAGVMQNPRHLVRRRGQEARLRCSPMKGHSHVYWYRQLPEEGLKFMVYLQKENIIDESGMPKERFSAEFPKEGPSILRIQQVVRGDSAAYFCASSPDRGPVQPQHFGDGTRLSIL.

This sequence joins TRBV5-4 and TRBJ1-3; 9 bases are a match to TRBD1. Germline CDR1 reads SGHNT; CDR2 reads YYREEE (reference sequence). The CDR3 is made up of 15 amino acids. The J segment lost 1 base and the V segment lost 2 bases, leaving 1 base of the junction unmatched. In DNA, the CDR3 is TGTGCCAGCAGCTTAGGGACAGGGTCTGGAAACACCATATATTTT. It codes for CASSLGTGSGNTIYF.

The rearrangement links TRBV7-9 to TRBJ1-1; the match to TRBD1 covers 8 bases. V shed 2 bases, J shed 5 bases, and the junction held 10 bases outside the gene matches. CDR1 is SEHNR, CDR2 FQNEAQ, per germline (reference sequence). CDR3 length: 16 residues. CDR3: CASSLRQGISGTEAFF. The CDR3 DNA reads TGTGCCAGCAGCTTAAGACAGGGGATATCGGGAACTGAAGCTTTCTTT.

This chain links TRBV6-5 with TRBJ1-2, with D possibly TRBD1 on 6 matching bases. V was shortened by 6 bases and J by 2 bases, with 7 bases between the two germline ends. CDR3 length: 12 residues. CDR1 MNHEY and CDR2 SVGAGI come from the germline V gene. As DNA, the CDR3 is TGTGCCAGCAGCCAGGGGAACTATGGCTACACCTTC. This gives the protein CASSQGNYGYTF.